Listed below are T cell receptor beta chains from one sample, sequenced in a study of control samples from healthy donors and cancer patients. Profiling relied on immunoSEQ multiplex PCR, and the TCRdb table lists in-frame clones only, not all of them. The sample contains under 80,000 clones, approximately 94% of which appear only once. Sequenced input: blood. These receptor sequences come from a woman aged 25 to 39 in good health. Both conserved end residues are part of each CDR3. The order of the fields is V gene, J gene, clone size, D gene, CDR3 DNA, CDR3 protein. A D gene is named only where the DNA matches it firmly. Some rows mark clone size as missing; the rest say once, few, many or name a class of expanded clone.

v_call: TRBV5-4
j_call: TRBJ1-4
clone_size: NA
d_call: TRBD1
cdr3_nt: TGTGCCAGCAGCTTGGGCCAGGGGGTTGGAGAAAAACTGTTTTTT
cdr3_aa: CASSLGQGVGEKLFF

v_call: TRBV7-6
j_call: TRBJ1-3
clone_size: NA
d_call: TRBD1
cdr3_nt: TGTGCCAGCAGCTCACCAGACAGGGCCGGAAACACCATATATTTT
cdr3_aa: CASSSPDRAGNTIYF

v_call: TRBV29-1
j_call: TRBJ2-7
clone_size: NA
d_call: NA
cdr3_nt: TGCAGCGTCGGGAACCCCTACGAGCAGTACTTC
cdr3_aa: CSVGNPYEQYF

v_call: TRBV6-5
j_call: TRBJ1-1
clone_size: NA
d_call: NA
cdr3_nt: TGTGCCAGCAGTTACGCCCTAAAGGGGAACACTGAAGCTTTCTTT
cdr3_aa: CASSYALKGNTEAFF

v_call: TRBV11-3
j_call: TRBJ2-1
clone_size: NA
d_call: NA
cdr3_nt: TGTGCCAGTAGCGGCTACAATGAGCAGTTCTTC
cdr3_aa: CASSGYNEQFF

v_call: TRBV5-6
j_call: TRBJ2-7
clone_size: NA
d_call: TRBD1
cdr3_nt: TGTGCCAGCAGCTTGAAGGTGTGGGGACAGGTCTACGAGCAGTACTTC
cdr3_aa: CASSLKVWGQVYEQYF

v_call: TRBV1
j_call: TRBJ2-3
clone_size: NA
d_call: NA
cdr3_nt: TGCACCAGCAGCCAAGTACCCCCTAGCGGGGGGCCTAGCACAGATACGCAGTATTTT
cdr3_aa: CTSSQVPPSGGPSTDTQYF

v_call: TRBV2
j_call: TRBJ2-5
clone_size: NA
d_call: TRBD1
cdr3_nt: TGTGCCTTAAGTCCAAAAGAGGGGGCGACGGAGACCCAGTACTTC
cdr3_aa: CALSPKEGATETQYF

v_call: TRBV29-1
j_call: TRBJ2-2
clone_size: NA
d_call: TRBD2
cdr3_nt: TGCAGCGTTGTCGACACGGGGGGGCCCTCTCCCGGGGAGCTGTTTTTT
cdr3_aa: CSVVDTGGPSPGELFF

v_call: TRBV7-3
j_call: TRBJ1-2
clone_size: NA
d_call: NA
cdr3_nt: TGTGCCAGCAGCTTAAGCAGGGAACAACCTCTTGGCTACACCTTC
cdr3_aa: CASSLSREQPLGYTF

v_call: TRBV30
j_call: TRBJ2-3
clone_size: once
d_call: TRBD2
cdr3_nt: TGTGCCTGTCTACCCTTGCGGGGGACAGATACGCAGTATTTT
cdr3_aa: CACLPLRGTDTQYF

v_call: TRBV14
j_call: TRBJ1-5
clone_size: NA
d_call: TRBD1
cdr3_nt: TGTGCCAGCAGCCCAAAGGACAGGGAACCTAGCAATCAGCCCCAGCATTTT
cdr3_aa: CASSPKDREPSNQPQHF

v_call: TRBV18
j_call: TRBJ2-5
clone_size: NA
d_call: NA
cdr3_nt: TGTGCCAGCTCACCATGGTACGGGTTACAAGAGACCCAGTACTTC
cdr3_aa: CASSPWYGLQETQYF

v_call: TRBV25-1
j_call: TRBJ2-1
clone_size: NA
d_call: NA
cdr3_nt: TGTGCCAGCTCATTGGAGGGAAGTCTTGTCGATGAGCAGTTCTTC
cdr3_aa: CASSLEGSLVDEQFF

v_call: TRBV5-1
j_call: TRBJ2-7
clone_size: few
d_call: TRBD1
cdr3_nt: TGCGCCAGCAGCGACCGGGACAGGGCCCACGAGCAGTACTTC
cdr3_aa: CASSDRDRAHEQYF

v_call: TRBV9
j_call: TRBJ2-5
clone_size: once
d_call: NA
cdr3_nt: TGTGCCAGCAGCGTAGGCACTTTCCAAGAGACCCAGTACTTC
cdr3_aa: CASSVGTFQETQYF

v_call: TRBV2
j_call: TRBJ1-4
clone_size: NA
d_call: TRBD1
cdr3_nt: TGTGCCAGCCGGGACAGGGGTGAAAAACTGTTTTTT
cdr3_aa: CASRDRGEKLFF

v_call: TRBV27
j_call: TRBJ1-2
clone_size: NA
d_call: NA
cdr3_nt: TGTGCCAGCAGTTTAAGGCAGGCCGGTGGGGGCTACACCTTC
cdr3_aa: CASSLRQAGGGYTF

v_call: TRBV11-3
j_call: TRBJ2-5
clone_size: once
d_call: NA
cdr3_nt: TGTGCCAGCAGCTTCTGGAAAGGGGTAGAGACCCAGTACTTC
cdr3_aa: CASSFWKGVETQYF

v_call: TRBV21-1
j_call: TRBJ1-4
clone_size: NA
d_call: NA
cdr3_nt: TGTGCCAGCAGCAGGATACCGGGACATTCTAATGAAAAACTGTTTTTT
cdr3_aa: CASSRIPGHSNEKLFF

v_call: TRBV11-2
j_call: TRBJ2-5
clone_size: NA
d_call: TRBD2
cdr3_nt: TGTGCCAGCAGCCTGGGGGGGCAAGAGACCCAGTACTTC
cdr3_aa: CASSLGGQETQYF